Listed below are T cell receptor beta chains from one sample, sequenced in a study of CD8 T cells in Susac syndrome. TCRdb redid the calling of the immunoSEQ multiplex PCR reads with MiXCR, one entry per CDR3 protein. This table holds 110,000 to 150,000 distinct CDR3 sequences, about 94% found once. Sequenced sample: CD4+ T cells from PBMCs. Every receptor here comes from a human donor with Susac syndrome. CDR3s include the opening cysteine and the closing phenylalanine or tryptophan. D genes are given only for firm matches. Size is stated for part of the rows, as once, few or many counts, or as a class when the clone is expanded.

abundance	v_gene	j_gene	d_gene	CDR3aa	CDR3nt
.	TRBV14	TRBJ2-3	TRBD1	CASSGWTGGADTQYF	TGTGCCAGCAGCGGATGGACAGGGGGCGCGGATACGCAGTATTTT
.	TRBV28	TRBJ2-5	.	CASRKSETQYF	TGTGCCAGCAGAAAGTCGGAGACCCAGTACTTC
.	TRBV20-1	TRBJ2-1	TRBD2	CSASDTSGRLNEQFF	TGCAGTGCTAGCGATACTAGCGGGAGACTGAATGAGCAGTTCTTC
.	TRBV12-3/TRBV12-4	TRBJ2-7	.	CASRTGYSNEQYF	TGTGCCAGCCGTACAGGGTACAGCAACGAGCAGTACTTC
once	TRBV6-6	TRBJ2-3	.	CASRQGRGRGTDTQYF	TGTGCCAGCAGGCAGGGCAGGGGAAGAGGCACAGATACGCAGTATTTT
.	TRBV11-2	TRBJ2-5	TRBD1	CASSRALAGGRSPQETQYF	TGTGCCAGCAGCCGAGCGCTGGCAGGGGGCCGTAGCCCCCAAGAGACCCAGTACTTC
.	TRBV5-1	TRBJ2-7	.	CASSFSENYEQYF	TGCGCCAGCAGCTTCTCAGAGAACTACGAGCAGTACTTC
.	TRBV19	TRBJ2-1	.	CASSPGTTYNEQFF	TGTGCCAGTAGTCCAGGGACAACTTACAATGAGCAGTTCTTC
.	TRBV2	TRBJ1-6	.	CASRSGSPLHF	TGTGCCAGCAGATCGGGGTCACCCCTCCACTTT
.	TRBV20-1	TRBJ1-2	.	CSARKTDYGYTF	TGCAGTGCTAGAAAAACAGACTATGGCTACACCTTC
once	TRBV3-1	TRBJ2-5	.	CASSHPVPGGETQYF	TGTGCCAGCAGCCATCCCGTCCCTGGTGGAGAGACCCAGTACTTC
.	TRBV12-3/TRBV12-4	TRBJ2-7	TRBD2	CASSFGGLGEQYF	TGTGCCAGCAGTTTCGGGGGGTTAGGGGAGCAGTACTTC
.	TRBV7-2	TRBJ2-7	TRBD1	CASSLQGRGHGDEQYF	TGTGCCAGCAGCTTACAGGGCAGGGGGCATGGGGACGAGCAGTACTTC
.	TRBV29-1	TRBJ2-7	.	CSVGGHRGNIYEQYF	TGCAGCGTTGGAGGACATAGGGGGAACATCTACGAGCAGTACTTC
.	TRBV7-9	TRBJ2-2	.	CASSLTWGASNTGELFF	TGTGCCAGCAGCTTAACTTGGGGGGCATCAAACACCGGGGAGCTGTTTTTT
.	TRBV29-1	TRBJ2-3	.	CSARSWGYTDTQYF	TGCAGCGCAAGAAGCTGGGGGTACACAGATACGCAGTATTTT
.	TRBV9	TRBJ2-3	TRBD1	CASSAGQRDTQYF	TGTGCCAGCAGCGCGGGACAGCGAGATACGCAGTATTTT
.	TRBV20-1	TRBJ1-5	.	CSAWVTSTDTQHF	TGCAGTGCATGGGTGACTAGCACAGATACGCAGCATTTT
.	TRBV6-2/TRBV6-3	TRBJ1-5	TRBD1	CAIDRGEGSNQPQHF	TGTGCCATCGACAGGGGTGAAGGTAGCAATCAGCCCCAGCATTTT
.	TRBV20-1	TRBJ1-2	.	CSARGGVNYGYTF	TGCAGTGCTAGAGGTGGGGTCAACTATGGCTACACCTTC
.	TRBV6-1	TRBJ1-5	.	CASSETLNSNQPQHF	TGTGCCAGCAGTGAGACCCTGAATAGCAATCAGCCCCAGCATTTT
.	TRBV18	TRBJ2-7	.	CASSPARGSHYEQYF	TGTGCCAGCTCACCAGCCCGGGGCAGTCACTACGAGCAGTACTTC
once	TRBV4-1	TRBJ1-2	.	CASQGSGDGYTF	TGCGCCAGCCAGGGGAGCGGAGATGGCTACACCTTC
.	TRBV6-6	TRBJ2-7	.	CASGYLDEQYF	TGTGCCAGCGGCTACCTTGACGAGCAGTACTTC
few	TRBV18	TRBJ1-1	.	CASSPRGSEAFF	TGTGCCAGCTCACCACGCGGTTCGGAAGCTTTCTTT
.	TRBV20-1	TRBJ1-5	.	CSARDSTQGANQPQHF	TGCAGTGCTAGAGATTCAACCCAAGGAGCCAATCAGCCCCAGCATTTT
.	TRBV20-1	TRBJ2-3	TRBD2	CSARDPPGLGTDTQYF	TGCAGTGCTAGAGATCCCCCGGGACTAGGCACAGATACGCAGTATTTT